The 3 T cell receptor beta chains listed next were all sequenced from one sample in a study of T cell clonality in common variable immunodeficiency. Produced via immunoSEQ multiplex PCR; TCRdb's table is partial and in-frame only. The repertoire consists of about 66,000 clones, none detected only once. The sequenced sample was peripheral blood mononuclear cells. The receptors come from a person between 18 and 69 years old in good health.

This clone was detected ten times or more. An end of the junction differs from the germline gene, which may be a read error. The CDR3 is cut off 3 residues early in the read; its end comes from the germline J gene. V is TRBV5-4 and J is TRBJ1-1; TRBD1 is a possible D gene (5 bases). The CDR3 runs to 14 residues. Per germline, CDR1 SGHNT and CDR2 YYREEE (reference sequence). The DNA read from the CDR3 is TGTGCCAGCAGGTTGGGGGGGGAGAACACTGAA. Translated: CASRLGGENTE. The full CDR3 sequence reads CASRLGGENTEAFF.

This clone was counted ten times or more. CDR3 sequence: CASSLAGAQETQYF. CDR3 bases read: TGCGCCAGCAGCTTGGCTGGGGCCCAAGAGACC. The chain joins TRBV5-1 to TRBJ2-5, with D possibly matching TRBD1 (5 bases). The CDR3 end falls 3 residues outside the read, so it is completed with the germline J gene. The V gene's germline CDR1 is SGHRS and CDR2 YFSETQ. Trimming removed 0 bases at V and 1 base at J, with 7 bases between. This CDR3 spans 14 amino acids.

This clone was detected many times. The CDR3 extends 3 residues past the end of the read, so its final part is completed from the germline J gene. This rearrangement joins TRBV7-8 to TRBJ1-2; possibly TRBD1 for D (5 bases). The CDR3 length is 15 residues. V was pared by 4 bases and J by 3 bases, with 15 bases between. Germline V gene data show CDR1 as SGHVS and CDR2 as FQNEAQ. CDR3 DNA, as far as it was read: TGTGCCAGCAGCTCACTCAGGGTTTCCTACTATGGC. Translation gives CASSSLRVSYYG. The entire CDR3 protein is CASSSLRVSYYGYTF.